This record concerns one T cell receptor (beta chain) sequence. Its antigen remains unidentified. This sample was included in a study of cytomegalovirus exposure and HLA in healthy donors. The study ran its PCR with 60 Vbeta and 13 Jbeta primers. Assay used: immunoSEQ multiplex PCR; TCRdb lists only in-frame clones, some missing. The repertoire holds about 130,000 clones, with around four fifths as singletons. Findings and limits, study-wide: Links to common viral pathogens appeared, in a later analysis, for several of the most significant clusters. In a later analysis, HLA-associated beta chains showed higher expansion and lower generation probabilities than comparable chains.

This cohort consisted of healthy bone marrow donors. This CDR3 contains 14 residues. Germline values: CDR1 MRHNA, CDR2 SNTAGT. Trimming cost V 6 bases and J 8 bases; bases outside gene matches: 10. Sequencing used PBMCs. The TCR originated in a woman aged 40 to 50 in good health and CMV-seropositive. The chain is built from TRBV6-4 and TRBJ1-2, with 9 bases matching TRBD1. CDR3 region: CASRPDRTGAGYTF. CDR3 nucleotides: TGTGCCAGCAGACCCGACCGGACAGGGGCAGGCTACACCTTC.